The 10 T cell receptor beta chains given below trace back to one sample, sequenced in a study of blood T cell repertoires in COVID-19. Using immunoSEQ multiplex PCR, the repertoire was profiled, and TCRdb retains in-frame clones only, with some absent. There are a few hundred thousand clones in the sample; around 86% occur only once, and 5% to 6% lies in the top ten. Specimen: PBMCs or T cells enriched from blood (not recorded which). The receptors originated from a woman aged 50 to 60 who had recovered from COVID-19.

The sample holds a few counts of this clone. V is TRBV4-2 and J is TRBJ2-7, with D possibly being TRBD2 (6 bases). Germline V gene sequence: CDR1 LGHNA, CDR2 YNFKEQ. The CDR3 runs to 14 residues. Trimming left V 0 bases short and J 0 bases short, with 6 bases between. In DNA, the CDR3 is TGTGCCAGCAGCCAAGAGGAGGGCTCCTACGAGCAGTACTTC. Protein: CASSQEEGSYEQYF.

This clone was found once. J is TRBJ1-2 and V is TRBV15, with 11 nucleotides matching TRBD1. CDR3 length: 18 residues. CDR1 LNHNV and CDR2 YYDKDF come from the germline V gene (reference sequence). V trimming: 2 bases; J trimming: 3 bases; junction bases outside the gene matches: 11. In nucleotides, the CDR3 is TGTGCCACCAGCAGACTTACCGGGACAGGGGGAACCTACTATGGCTACACCTTC. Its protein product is CATSRLTGTGGTYYGYTF.

CDR3: CASSPRRQGESNSPLHF. CDR3 sequence (DNA): TGTGCCAGCTCACCACGTAGACAGGGCGAGAGCAATTCACCCCTCCACTTT. The V gene is TRBV18, the J gene TRBJ1-6; 7 bases are shared with TRBD1. Per germline, CDR1 KGHSH and CDR2 LQKENI. The CDR3 totals 17 residues. Trimming cost V 1 base and J 7 bases; bases outside gene matches: 10.

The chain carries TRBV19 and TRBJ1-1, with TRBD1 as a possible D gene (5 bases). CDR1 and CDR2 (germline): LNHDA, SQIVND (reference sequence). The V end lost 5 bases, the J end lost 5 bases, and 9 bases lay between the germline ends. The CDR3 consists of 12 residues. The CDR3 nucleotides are TGTGCCAGTAGTCAAGGGGTGACTGAAGCTTTCTTT. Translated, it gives CASSQGVTEAFF.

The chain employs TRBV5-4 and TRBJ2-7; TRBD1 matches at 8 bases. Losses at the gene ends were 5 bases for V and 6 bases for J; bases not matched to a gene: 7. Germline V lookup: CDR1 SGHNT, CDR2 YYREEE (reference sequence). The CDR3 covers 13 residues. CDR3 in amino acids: CASRRQGSGEQYF. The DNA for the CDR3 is TGTGCCAGCAGGCGACAGGGGTCGGGCGAGCAGTACTTC.

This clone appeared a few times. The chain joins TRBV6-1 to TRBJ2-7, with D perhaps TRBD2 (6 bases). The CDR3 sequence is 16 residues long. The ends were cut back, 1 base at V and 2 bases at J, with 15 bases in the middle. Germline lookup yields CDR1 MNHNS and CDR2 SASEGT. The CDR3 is CASSEGLRGLPYEQYF. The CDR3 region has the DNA TGTGCCAGCAGTGAAGGTTTACGGGGGTTACCCTACGAGCAGTACTTC.

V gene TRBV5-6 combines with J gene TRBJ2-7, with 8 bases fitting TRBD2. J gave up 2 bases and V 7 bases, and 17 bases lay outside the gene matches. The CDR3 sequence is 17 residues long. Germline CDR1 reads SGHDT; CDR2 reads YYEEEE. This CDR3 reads CASGSQGAGVRAYEQYF. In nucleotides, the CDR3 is TGTGCCAGCGGTTCCCAAGGAGCGGGAGTACGCGCCTACGAGCAGTACTTC. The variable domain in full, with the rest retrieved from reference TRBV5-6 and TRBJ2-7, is DAGVTQSPTHLIKTRGQQVTLRCSPKSGHDTVSWYQQALGQGPQFIFQYYEEEERQRGNFPDRFSGHQFPNYSSELNVNALLLGDSALYLCASGSQGAGVRAYEQYFGPGTRLTVT.

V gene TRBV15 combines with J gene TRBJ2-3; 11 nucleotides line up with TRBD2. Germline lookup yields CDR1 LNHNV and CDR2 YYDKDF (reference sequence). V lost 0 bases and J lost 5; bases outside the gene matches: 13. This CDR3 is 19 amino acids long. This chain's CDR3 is CATSRDLRHLAGGRDTQYF. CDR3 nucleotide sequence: TGTGCCACCAGCAGAGATTTGAGGCATCTAGCGGGGGGACGAGATACGCAGTATTTT.

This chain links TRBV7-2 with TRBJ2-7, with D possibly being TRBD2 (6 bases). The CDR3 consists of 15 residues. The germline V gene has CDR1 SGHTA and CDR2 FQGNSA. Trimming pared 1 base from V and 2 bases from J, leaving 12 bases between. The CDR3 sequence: CASSLGSGLPYEQYF. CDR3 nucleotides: TGTGCCAGCAGCTTAGGATCGGGACTCCCCTACGAGCAGTACTTC. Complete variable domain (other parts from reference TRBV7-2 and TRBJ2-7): GAGVSQSPSNKVTEKGKDVELRCDPISGHTALYWYRQSLGQGLEFLIYFQGNSAPDKSGLPSDRFSAERTGGSVSTLTIQRTQQEDSAVYLCASSLGSGLPYEQYFGPGTRLTVT.

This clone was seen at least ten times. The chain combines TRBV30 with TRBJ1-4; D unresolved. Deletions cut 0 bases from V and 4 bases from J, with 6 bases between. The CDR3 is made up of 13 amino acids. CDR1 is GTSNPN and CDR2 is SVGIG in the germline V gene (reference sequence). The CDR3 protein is CAWSVRFNEKLFF. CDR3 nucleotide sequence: TGTGCCTGGAGTGTCCGGTTTAATGAAAAACTGTTTTTT.